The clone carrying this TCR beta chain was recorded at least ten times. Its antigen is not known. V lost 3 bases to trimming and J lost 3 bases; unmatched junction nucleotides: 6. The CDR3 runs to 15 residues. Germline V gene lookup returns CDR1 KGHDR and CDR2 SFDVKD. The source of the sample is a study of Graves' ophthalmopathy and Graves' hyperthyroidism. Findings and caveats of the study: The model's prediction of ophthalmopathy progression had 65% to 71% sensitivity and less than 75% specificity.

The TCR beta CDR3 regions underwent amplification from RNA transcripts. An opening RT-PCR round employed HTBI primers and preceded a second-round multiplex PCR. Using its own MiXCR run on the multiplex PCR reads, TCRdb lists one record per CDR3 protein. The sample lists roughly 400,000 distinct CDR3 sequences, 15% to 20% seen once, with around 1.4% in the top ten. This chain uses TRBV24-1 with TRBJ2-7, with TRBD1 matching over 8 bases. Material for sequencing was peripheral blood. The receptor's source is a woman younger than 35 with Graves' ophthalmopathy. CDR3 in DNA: TGTGCCACCAGTGATCCAGATACAGGGGGCTACGAGCAGTACTTC. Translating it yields CATSDPDTGGYEQYF.